This TCR beta chain stems from a study of CD4 T cells in relation to SARS-CoV-2 and coronaviruses (dated by TCRdb to the early 2020s). General notes on the study: The full convalescent cohort of more than ten patients had a median age of approximately 35 years, ranging from about 21 to 75 years. The approximately twelve convalescent patients included 8 males and 4 females; two subjects were Hispanic. Using patient-derived lymphoblastoid cell lines, the shared crossreactive spike epitopes were mapped to their HLA restriction. Memory CD4+ T cell crossreactivity between SARS-CoV-2 and common cold coronavirus spike proteins was assessed at the TCR clonotype level in the study. The Adaptive Biotechnologies TCR-sequencing kit was used to sequence samples from a few pre-COVID donors and the naive versus memory experiments, whereas other data were Illumina-based. Expansion assays from other donors in the study were sequenced with a different, Illumina-based TCR-beta assay.

Deep-resolution immunoSEQ TCR-beta sequencing was performed on DNA from uncultured naive and memory CD4+ T cells. In the source study's methods: During preprocessing, nonproductive sequences were removed, as were CDR3s that did not start with C, did not end with F or W, or were shorter than 7 amino acids. Cultured and uncultured naive and memory CD4+ repertoires were searched for previously identified spike- and CEF-reactive CDR3s. After three terminal residues were trimmed from each end, CDR3 homology was quantified as pairwise Levenshtein distance using the stringdist R package. The table was pulled from immuneACCESS by TCRdb, which kept in-frame rearrangements only. Such tables lose some clones; where checked, under half of the loss comes from unresolved V genes, and the rest has no known cause. V, J and clone size are taken as reported in that table, and D and trimming were inferred from the DNA itself. Counted in this sample were around 35,000 clones; approximately 83% of them appeared once. Over 3% of the sample belongs to the ten largest clones.

As to this clone: The antigen it recognizes is unknown. The input lacks base qualities; no much larger clone sits a single base away.

Study-wide findings and limitations: Because no donor provided both pre-pandemic and post-infection samples, tracing the source of pre-existing responses was limited. Roughly 64% of donors had memory CD4+ clonotypes that crossrecognized SARS-CoV-2 and at least one common cold coronavirus spike. Naive versus memory sequencing indicated the assay detects memory recall responses rather than primary responses primed during culture. Since the crossreactivity analysis centred on spike protein, crossreactivity against other viral proteins was not assessed. The study was limited by small numbers of patients and tested TCRs. Compared with monoreactive clones, crossreactive clones had significantly weaker SARS-CoV-2-driven expansion, a result consistent with antigenic imprinting.

The CDR1 and CDR2 encoded by the germline V gene are MDHEN and SYDVKM. From V the trimming removes 7 bases and from J it removes 1 base, while the gene matches leave 10 bases of the junction unaccounted for. Measured from the cysteine to the phenylalanine, the CDR3 is 16 residues long. Only the CDR3 region is kept as DNA, spanning 48 bases read in frame from base 1. To separate naive from memory CD4+ T cells, cryopreserved PBMCs first underwent CD4 enrichment and then EasySep naive CD4+ T cell enrichment. Ficoll-Paque PLUS gradient centrifugation was used to isolate PBMCs from leukapheresis product or whole blood. PBMCs were either used fresh in the expansion assay or cryopreserved at -140 degrees C. The QIAamp Micro DNA Kit was used to extract genomic DNA from the CD4+ T cells.

The sample comprised memory CD4+ T cells from PBMCs. Reading the label with the study, this specimen's cell subset or site is: memory (non-naive) CD4+ T cells. The chain joins TRBV28 to TRBJ2-3; TRBD2 lines up with 8 middle nucleotides. The TCR was taken from an adult with COVID-19. The sequenced DNA is TGTGCCAGCACCGAAAATCCGGGACTAGGCACAGATACGCAGTATTTT. Its translation is CASTENPGLGTDTQYF. Joined to the reference TRBV28 and TRBJ2-3 proteins, this CDR3 gives the full variable domain: DVKVTQSSRYLVKRTGEKVFLECVQDMDHENMFWYRQDPGLGLRLIYFSYDVKMKEKGDIPEGYSVSREKKERFSLILESASTNQTSMYLCASTENPGLGTDTQYFGPGTRLTVL.